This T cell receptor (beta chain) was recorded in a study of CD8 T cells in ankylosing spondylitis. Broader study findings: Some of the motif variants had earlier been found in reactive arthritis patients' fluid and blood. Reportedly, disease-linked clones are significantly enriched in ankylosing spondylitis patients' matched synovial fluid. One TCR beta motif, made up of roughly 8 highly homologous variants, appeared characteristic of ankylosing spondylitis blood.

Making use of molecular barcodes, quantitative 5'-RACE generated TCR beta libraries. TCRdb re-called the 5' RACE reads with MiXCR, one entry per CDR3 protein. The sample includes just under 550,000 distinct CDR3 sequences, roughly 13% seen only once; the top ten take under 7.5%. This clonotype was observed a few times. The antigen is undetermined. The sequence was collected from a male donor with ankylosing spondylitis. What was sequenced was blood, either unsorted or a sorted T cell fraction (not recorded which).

For the CDR3, the DNA is TGTGCCAGCAATCGGGGGGGCTTGAACACTGAAGCTTTCTTT. Amino acid sequence: CASNRGGLNTEAFF. V is TRBV12-3 or TRBV12-4 and J is TRBJ1-1, with TRBD1 as a possible D gene (6 bases). The V end was cut by 7 bases, the J end by 0 bases, with 12 bases between. CDR3 size: 14 residues.